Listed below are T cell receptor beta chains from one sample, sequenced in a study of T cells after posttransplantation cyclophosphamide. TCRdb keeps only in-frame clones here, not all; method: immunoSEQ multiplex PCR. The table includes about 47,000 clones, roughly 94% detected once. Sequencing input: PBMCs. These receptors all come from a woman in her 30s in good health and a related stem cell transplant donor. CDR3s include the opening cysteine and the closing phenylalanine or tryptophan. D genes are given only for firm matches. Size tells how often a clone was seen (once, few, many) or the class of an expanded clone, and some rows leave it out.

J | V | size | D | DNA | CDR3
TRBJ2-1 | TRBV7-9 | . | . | TGTGCCAGCAGCTTACAGGGGCGTGTCGATGAGCAGTTCTTC | CASSLQGRVDEQFF
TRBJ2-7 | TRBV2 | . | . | TGTGCCAGCAGCCCGGGGTTGCCCCCCTACGAGCAGTACTTC | CASSPGLPPYEQYF
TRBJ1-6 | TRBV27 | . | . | TGTGCCAGCAGTTTATCCATCATTGACAGGACCTCACCCCTCCACTTT | CASSLSIIDRTSPLHF
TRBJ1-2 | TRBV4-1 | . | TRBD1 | TGCGCCAGCAGCCAAAGACAGGGGACGGCCAGAACTTCCTATGGCTACACCTTC | CASSQRQGTARTSYGYTF
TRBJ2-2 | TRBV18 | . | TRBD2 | TGTGCCAGCTCACGGGATTCAGGTAGCGGGGGGGCCAAACACCGGGGAGCTGTTTTT | CASSRDSGSGGAKHRGAVF
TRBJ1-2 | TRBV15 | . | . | TGTGCCACCAGCAGAGAACCAGGTCGGGGCTACACCTTC | CATSREPGRGYTF
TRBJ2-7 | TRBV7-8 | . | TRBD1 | TGTGCCAGCAGCTTAGCGGGACAGGGGGCCTACGAGCAGTACTTC | CASSLAGQGAYEQYF
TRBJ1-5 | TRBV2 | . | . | TGTGCCAGCAGTACAGGGTATAATCAGCCCCAGCATTTT | CASSTGYNQPQHF
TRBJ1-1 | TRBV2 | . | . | TGTGCCAGCAGTGAACAGGGACTCGGAGAAGCTTTCTTT | CASSEQGLGEAFF
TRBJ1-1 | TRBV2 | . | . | TGTGCCAGCAGTGGCGGGGGAAAAAACAAAGCTTTCTTT | CASSGGGKNKAFF
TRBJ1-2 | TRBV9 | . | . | TGTGCCAGCAGCGTAGACAGGGCTAACTATGGCTACACCTTC | CASSVDRANYGYTF
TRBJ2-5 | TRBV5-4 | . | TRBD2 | TGTGCCAGCAGCTTTCTAGCGGGGACGGCAGAGACCCAGTACTTC | CASSFLAGTAETQYF
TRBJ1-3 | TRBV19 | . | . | TGTGCCAGTAGCCGCGGTGAGGGAAACACCATATATTTT | CASSRGEGNTIYF
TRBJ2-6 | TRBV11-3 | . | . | TGTGCCAGCAGCTTAGATGCGACTGGGGCCAACGTCCTGACTTTC | CASSLDATGANVLTF
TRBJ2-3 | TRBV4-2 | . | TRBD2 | TGTGCCAGCAGCCAAGAAGGAGCGGGGGGGGCGAGGGCAGATACGCAGTATTTT | CASSQEGAGGARADTQYF
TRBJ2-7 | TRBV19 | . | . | TGTGCCAGTAGTATAGACAGGAACTCCTACGAGCAGTACTTC | CASSIDRNSYEQYF
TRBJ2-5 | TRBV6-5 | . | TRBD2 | TGTGCCAGCAGTGCAGCGGGGTTGGAGACCCAGTACTTC | CASSAAGLETQYF
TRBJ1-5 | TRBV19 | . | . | TGTGCCAGTAGTATAGTTGGAGGGGTTGCGCATTTT | CASSIVGGVAHF
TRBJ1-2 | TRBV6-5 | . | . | TGTGCCAGCAGTTACTACGCCAGGGGCTATGGCTACACCTTC | CASSYYARGYGYTF
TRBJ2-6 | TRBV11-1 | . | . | TGTGCCAGCAGCTTGGACAGCTCTGGGGCCAACGTCCTGACTTTC | CASSLDSSGANVLTF
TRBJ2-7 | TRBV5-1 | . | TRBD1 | TGCGCCAGCAGCTTTCGGGGACAGGTACCCTACGAGCAGTACTTC | CASSFRGQVPYEQYF
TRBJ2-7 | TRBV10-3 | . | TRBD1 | TGTGCCATCAGTGATACAGGGGTTGGCTCCTACGAGCAGTACTTC | CAISDTGVGSYEQYF
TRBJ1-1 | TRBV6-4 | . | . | TGTGCCAGCAGTGACTCGAGCCGGGGAAACACTGAAGCTTTCTTT | CASSDSSRGNTEAFF
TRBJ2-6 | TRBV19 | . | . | TGTGCCAGTAGTGAGAACTCTGGGGCCAACGTCCTGACTTTC | CASSENSGANVLTF
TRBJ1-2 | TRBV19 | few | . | TGTGCCAGTAGTACGGGGTTCCATGGCTACACCTTC | CASSTGFHGYTF
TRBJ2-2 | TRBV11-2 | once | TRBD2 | TGTGCCAGCAGCTTGACTAGCGGGGGGGCGTGGACCGGGGAGCTGTTTTTT | CASSLTSGGAWTGELFF
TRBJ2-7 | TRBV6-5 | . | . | TGTGCCAGCATGACTCCTGGAGCCTACGAGCAGTACTTC | CASMTPGAYEQYF
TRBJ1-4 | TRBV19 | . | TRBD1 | TGTGCCAGTAGTAGCCGACAGGGTAGAGGAGAAAAACTGTTTTTT | CASSSRQGRGEKLFF
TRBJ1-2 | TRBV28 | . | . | TGTGCCAGCAGTTCACAGGGAGGGGGCTACACCTTC | CASSSQGGGYTF
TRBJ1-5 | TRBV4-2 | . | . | TGTGCCAGCAGCCAAGCTGGAGGCAATCAGCCCCAGCATTTT | CASSQAGGNQPQHF
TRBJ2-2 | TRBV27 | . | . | TGTGCCAGCAGTTTATACTACAGGTGGGGCGACACCGGGGAGCTGTTTTTT | CASSLYYRWGDTGELFF
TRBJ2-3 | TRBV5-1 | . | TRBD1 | TGCGCCAGCAGCATGGGACAGGGGATCACAGATACGCAGTATTTT | CASSMGQGITDTQYF
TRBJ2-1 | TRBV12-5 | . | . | TGTGCTAGTGGCAACTTGGGGGCTGGTGAGCAGTTCTTC | CASGNLGAGEQFF
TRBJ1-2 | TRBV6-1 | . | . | TGTGCCAGCTGGGGCGCTGGACCGCTTGGCTATGGCTACACCTTC | CASWGAGPLGYGYTF
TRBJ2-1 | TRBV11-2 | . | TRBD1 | TGTGCCAGCAGCTCTACCAGGGGGATATACAATGAGCAGTTCTTC | CASSSTRGIYNEQFF
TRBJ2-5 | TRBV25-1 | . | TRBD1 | TGTGCCAGCAGTGATCCCCGGACAGGGCAAGAGACCCAGTACTTC | CASSDPRTGQETQYF
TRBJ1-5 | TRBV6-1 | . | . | TGTGCCAGCAGTGAAGCTGCCGGACTCGATGTACGTCAGCCCCAGCATTTT | CASSEAAGLDVRQPQHF
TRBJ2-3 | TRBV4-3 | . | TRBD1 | TGCGCCAGCAGCCAAGGGGACAGGGGTTCAGATACGCAGTATTTT | CASSQGDRGSDTQYF
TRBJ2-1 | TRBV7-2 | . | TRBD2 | TGTGCCAGCAGCTTAACGGGGGGGTCCTACAATGAGCAGTTCTTC | CASSLTGGSYNEQFF
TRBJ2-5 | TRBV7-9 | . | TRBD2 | TGTGCCAGCAGCTCACGGGGGGAGCAAGAGACCCAGTACTTC | CASSSRGEQETQYF
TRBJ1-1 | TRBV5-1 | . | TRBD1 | TGCGCCAGCAGCGGGACAGGGGGCGCAAGTGAAGCTTTCTTT | CASSGTGGASEAFF
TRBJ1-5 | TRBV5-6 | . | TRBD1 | TGTGCCAGCAGCCGAGGGACAGGGAATCAGCCCCAGCATTTT | CASSRGTGNQPQHF
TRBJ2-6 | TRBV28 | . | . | TGTGCCAGCAGTTTACTTCAGGGGTCTGGGGCCAACGTCCTGACTTTC | CASSLLQGSGANVLTF
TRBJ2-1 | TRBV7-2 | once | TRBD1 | TGTGCCAGCAGCTTAAAGTCAGGGGGCCCTTACAATGAGCAGTTCTTC | CASSLKSGGPYNEQFF
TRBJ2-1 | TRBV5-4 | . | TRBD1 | TGTGCCAGCAGGTCAGGGGGCGGCAATGAGCAGTTCTTC | CASRSGGGNEQFF
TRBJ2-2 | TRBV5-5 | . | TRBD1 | TGTGCCAGCAGGTCGGACAGGCTGGGAGTTAACACCGGGGAGCTGTTTTTT | CASRSDRLGVNTGELFF
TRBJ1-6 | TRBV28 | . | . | TGTGCCAGCAGTTTCCTGGGCAGCTCCTATAATTCACCCCTCCACTTT | CASSFLGSSYNSPLHF
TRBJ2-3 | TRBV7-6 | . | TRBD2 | TGTGCCAGCAGCACCCAAAGCGGGGTCACAGATACGCAGTATTTT | CASSTQSGVTDTQYF
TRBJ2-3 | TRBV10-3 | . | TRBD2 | TGTGCCATCAGTGAGTCTACTAGCGGGGCAGATACGCAGTATTTT | CAISESTSGADTQYF
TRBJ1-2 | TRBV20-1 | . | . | TGCAGTGCTAGTGACGGGGGTTGGACCTTC | CSASDGGWTF
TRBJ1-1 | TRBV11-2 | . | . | TGTGCCAGCAGGCCCCGGGGAAACTTGAACACTGAAGCTTTCTTT | CASRPRGNLNTEAFF
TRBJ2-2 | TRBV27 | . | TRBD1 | TGTGCCAGCAGACCGGACAGGGACATCACCGGGGAGCTGTTTTTT | CASRPDRDITGELFF
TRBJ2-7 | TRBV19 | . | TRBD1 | TGTGCCAGTAGTATAGTCTCGGGACAGCCGTACGAGCAGTACTTC | CASSIVSGQPYEQYF
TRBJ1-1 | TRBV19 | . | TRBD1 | TGTGCCAGTAGTCCGCAGGGGGCTGATTTGAACACTGAAGCTTTCTTT | CASSPQGADLNTEAFF